The text below deals with one T cell receptor (beta chain). As yet, its antigen is unknown. The data were obtained in a study of Tregs in tolerant kidney transplant recipients. The data were produced by immunoSEQ multiplex PCR, yet TCRdb's version contains in-frame clones alone and is incomplete. The sample carries roughly 66,000 clones, 80% to 95% recorded once. General observations from the study: The most relevant donor-specific Treg TCRbeta repertoire apparently came from expansion with activated donor B cells. Antigen-driven expansion was suggested because donor-specific Tregs expanded more than all Tregs in tolerant patients.

CDR1 SQVTM and CDR2 ANQGSEA come from the germline V gene. CDR3 size: 14 residues. The V segment lost 8 bases and the J segment 1 base; nucleotides outside the gene matches: 8. This chain links TRBV29-1 with TRBJ2-3; 8 bases are a match to TRBD1. This clonotype originated in a human donor who received a combined kidney and bone marrow transplant. The source was CD8+ T cells from blood, collected before the transplant. CDR3 sequence: CSSSTGDGTDTQYF. CDR3 sequence (DNA): TGCAGCTCGTCGACAGGGGACGGCACAGATACGCAGTATTTT.